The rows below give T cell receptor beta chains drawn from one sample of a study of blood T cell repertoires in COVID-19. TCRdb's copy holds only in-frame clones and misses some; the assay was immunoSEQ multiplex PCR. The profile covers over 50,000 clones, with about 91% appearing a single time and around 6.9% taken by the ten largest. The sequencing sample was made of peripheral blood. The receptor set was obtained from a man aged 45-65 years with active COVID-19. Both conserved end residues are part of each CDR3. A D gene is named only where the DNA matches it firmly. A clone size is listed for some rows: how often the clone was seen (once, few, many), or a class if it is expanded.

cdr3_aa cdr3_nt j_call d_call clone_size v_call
CASGQGVGSPLHF TGTGCCAGCGGTCAGGGGGTTGGTTCACCCCTCCACTTT TRBJ1-6 TRBD1 NA TRBV2
CASSAASGRKAFF TGTGCCAGCAGCGCCGCATCGGGGAGGAAAGCTTTCTTT TRBJ1-1 NA NA TRBV6-1
CAWNHGTAGTEAFF TGTGCCTGGAATCACGGGACGGCGGGAACTGAAGCTTTCTTT TRBJ1-1 NA NA TRBV30
CASSKTSGGQETQYF TGTGCCAGCTCGAAGACTAGCGGGGGCCAAGAGACCCAGTACTTC TRBJ2-5 TRBD2 NA TRBV6-4
CASRGDSEAFF TGCGCCAGCAGGGGGGACAGTGAAGCTTTCTTT TRBJ1-1 TRBD1 once TRBV5-1
CASSLRVNTEAFF TGCGCCAGCAGCTTGAGAGTAAACACTGAAGCTTTCTTT TRBJ1-1 NA NA TRBV5-1
CASSTRGGSGANVLTF TGTGCCAGCAGCACCCGGGGGGGATCAGGGGCCAACGTCCTGACTTTC TRBJ2-6 TRBD2 NA TRBV7-2
CASSPRTGSYEQYF TGTGCCAGCAGTCCGAGGACAGGGAGCTACGAGCAGTACTTC TRBJ2-7 TRBD1 NA TRBV27
CASSPDPPSGGAGDTQYF TGCGCCAGCAGCCCTGACCCCCCGAGCGGGGGGGCCGGAGATACGCAGTATTTT TRBJ2-3 TRBD2 NA TRBV5-1
CASSLGTAEDTIYF TGCGCCAGCAGCTTGGGCACTGCGGAGGACACCATATATTTT TRBJ1-3 NA NA TRBV5-1
CASSELLAGKVDTQYF TGTGCCAGCAGTGAACTCCTAGCGGGGAAGGTAGATACGCAGTATTTT TRBJ2-3 TRBD2 NA TRBV2
CATSRERENYGYTF TGTGCCACCAGCAGAGAGAGAGAAAACTATGGCTACACCTTC TRBJ1-2 NA NA TRBV15
CASSLGGGEGAQHF TGTGCCAGCAGCTTAGGGGGCGGGGAAGGAGCCCAGCATTTT TRBJ1-5 NA NA TRBV7-9
CASSERAGVYNEQFF TGTGCCAGCAGTGAGAGAGCGGGGGTGTACAATGAGCAGTTCTTC TRBJ2-1 TRBD2 NA TRBV2
CATRPGVGTEAFF TGTGCCACCAGGCCAGGTGTTGGCACTGAAGCTTTCTTT TRBJ1-1 NA NA TRBV24-1
CASSLNPTGFYEQYF TGTGCCAGCAGTCTAAACCCGACAGGATTCTACGAGCAGTACTTC TRBJ2-7 NA few TRBV27
CATNNREGNTEAFF TGTGCCACCAATAACAGGGAAGGAAACACTGAAGCTTTCTTT TRBJ1-1 NA NA TRBV19
CASSVSGTYEQYF TGTGCCAGCAGTGTGTCAGGGACTTACGAGCAGTACTTC TRBJ2-7 NA NA TRBV2
CASSEGGQGDTIYF TGTGCCAGCAGCGAGGGGGGACAGGGAGACACCATATATTTT TRBJ1-3 TRBD1 once TRBV9
CASSQVLGLDIQYF TGCGCCAGCAGCCAAGTGTTGGGCCTTGACATTCAGTACTTC TRBJ2-4 NA NA TRBV4-1
CASTPGHHETDTQYF TGTGCCAGCACCCCGGGACATCACGAGACAGATACGCAGTATTTT TRBJ2-3 NA NA TRBV6-4
CASSFIGTVGETQYF TGTGCCAGCAGCTTTATAGGGACAGTGGGGGAGACCCAGTACTTC TRBJ2-5 TRBD1 NA TRBV11-2
CASSLSGGAILETQYF TGTGCCAGCAGCCTAAGTGGGGGCGCGATTTTGGAGACCCAGTACTTC TRBJ2-5 NA NA TRBV7-2
CASSEKGATNEKLFF TGTGCCAGCAGCGAAAAGGGGGCAACTAATGAAAAACTGTTTTTT TRBJ1-4 NA NA TRBV6-6
CASSVGELFF TGTGCCAGTTCGGTCGGGGAGCTGTTTTTT TRBJ2-2 NA NA TRBV12-3/TRBV12-4
CASSFLDRDETQYF TGTGCCAGCAGTTTCCTAGACAGGGATGAGACCCAGTACTTC TRBJ2-5 TRBD1 NA TRBV5-4
CASSRQSNNEQFF TGTGCCAGCAGTCGACAGTCGAACAATGAGCAGTTCTTC TRBJ2-1 NA NA TRBV12-3/TRBV12-4
CASSPAGAGALSEQFF TGTGCCAGCAGCCCAGCAGGAGCGGGGGCCTTATCTGAGCAGTTCTTC TRBJ2-1 TRBD2 NA TRBV7-9
CASSQTTGGQTEAFF TGTGCCAGCAGCCAGACTACAGGGGGCCAGACTGAAGCTTTCTTT TRBJ1-1 TRBD1 NA TRBV3-1/TRBV3-2
CASSQQAGGGNEQFF TGTGCCAGCAGCCAACAAGCGGGAGGGGGGAATGAGCAGTTCTTC TRBJ2-1 TRBD2 NA TRBV7-2
CASSKDRWSKKLFF TGTGCCAGCAGTAAGGACAGGTGGTCGAAAAAACTGTTTTTT TRBJ1-4 TRBD1 NA TRBV6-5
CASSLSAGGRGEQFF TGTGCCAGCAGTTTATCAGCGGGGGGGCGTGGTGAGCAGTTCTTC TRBJ2-1 TRBD2 NA TRBV27